This T cell receptor (beta chain) was recovered during a study of OX40 agonist ivuxolimab in advanced cancers. In the study overall: Ivuxolimab was an agonistic, fully human IgG2 monoclonal antibody directed against OX40 (CD134), a costimulatory receptor. A male proportion of nearly 85% and a mean age of 60 years, ranging from about 23 to 79, were recorded for the dose-escalation cohort. Three dose-escalation patients achieved partial responses, one with hepatocellular carcinoma and two with cutaneous melanoma. Patients were allowed to have had prior anti-PD-1, anti-PD-L1 or anti-CTLA-4 therapy, and more than 35% of the dose-escalation patients had been treated with checkpoint inhibitors. The monotherapy dose-escalation portion (N ≈ 50 patients) of the phase I ivuxolimab trial is reported in the paper. Intravenous ivuxolimab was administered to patients every 2 weeks at six dose levels: 0.01, 0.1, 0.3, 1.5, 3 and 10 mg/kg. Of the approximately 50 dose-escalation patients, hepatocellular carcinoma was present in around 20, melanoma in around 15, renal cell carcinoma in 9 and head and neck cancer in 9. Peripheral TCRbeta sequencing was intended to test whether TCR sequence diversity was altered and clonal T-cell expansion was caused by ivuxolimab.

The germline V gene yields MNHEY for CDR1 and SVGAGI for CDR2. The CDR3 measures 14 amino acids from cysteine to phenylalanine. Here the CDR3 DNA is all that survives: 42 bases in frame from base 1. Germline trimming amounts to 7 bases on V and 5 bases on J, with 9 as the count of junction bases outside the gene matches. The trial excluded patients who had a history of autoimmune disease or were on systemic immunosuppression. Peripheral blood for TCR sequencing was collected from all dose cohorts at baseline, on cycle 4 day 1, and on cycle 7 day 1. The samples were drawn from a first-in-human, open-label, multicenter phase I dose-escalation trial of ivuxolimab. Adults with locally advanced or metastatic melanoma, renal cell, hepatocellular, or head and neck squamous cell carcinoma were enrolled in the trial. Before TCR sequencing, CD4+ T cells and CD8+ T cells from peripheral blood were sorted into separate populations.

Here is what the overall study found, with its caveats: Clonal expansion of both CD4+ and CD8+ blood T cells was observed from baseline to week 6 at doses 0.1 to 3.0 mg/kg. The antigen specificity of the peripheral T cells that underwent clonal expansion was not determined. After ivuxolimab, more expanded clones were found on average in CD8+ T cells than in CD4+ T cells. Low levels of normalized T-cell clonal expansion were also seen in some patients who did not respond. In the 0.1-3.0 mg/kg groups, partial responders had among the lowest normalized peripheral clonal expansion, particularly in CD8+ T cells.

This clone was seen once. Its antigen specificity is not known. The sample holds no much larger clone one base away, and base qualities are not on file. Genomic DNA was extracted from sorted cells for sequencing of the TCRbeta CDR3 region. The immunoSEQ Assay was used to sequence the TCRbeta CDR3 regions. The source is immuneACCESS, and TCRdb retained only in-frame sequences with V and J called. Part of the clones is not carried over; for the studies checked, unresolved V genes explain less than half of this, and the remainder is unexplained. Recorded for this sample are approximately 39,000 clones; around 90% of them occurred a single time. The ten largest clones capture roughly 13% of the sample.

This specimen was CD4+ or CD8+ T cells sorted from blood, taken in a trial of the OX40 agonist ivuxolimab. Recombination joined TRBV6-5 with TRBJ2-5, and TRBD2 aligns with 8 junction nucleotides. The clonotype comes from an adult with an advanced solid tumor such as melanoma, head and neck, liver or kidney cancer. In nucleotide form, the sequence is TGTGCCAGCAAGGAAACGGGAGGGGGGGAGACCCAGTACTTC. The translation is CASKETGGGETQYF.